Following are 28 T cell receptor beta chains from one sample sequenced in a study of blood T cell repertoires in COVID-19. Assay: immunoSEQ multiplex PCR; the TCRdb copy retains only in-frame clones and omits some. The sample holds about 310,000 clones, over 75% seen once. The sample taken for sequencing was PBMCs or T cells enriched from blood (not recorded which). The source of these receptors is a woman aged 40 to 50 who had recovered from COVID-19.

The chain links TRBV30 to TRBJ2-2; 11 bases agree with TRBD2. The CDR3 contains 18 residues. V dropped 2 bases and J dropped 4; count of bases not matched to a gene: 12. Germline V gene sequence: CDR1 GTSNPN, CDR2 SVGIG (reference sequence). CDR3: CAWSSTGIAGGPTGELFF. The CDR3 DNA follows: TGTGCCTGGAGTTCGACGGGGATAGCGGGGGGGCCCACCGGGGAGCTGTTTTTT.

The chain carries TRBV7-3 and TRBJ2-1, with TRBD2 as a possible D gene (5 bases). The CDR3 sequence is 14 residues long. The V end was cut by 5 bases, the J end by 4 bases, with 12 bases between. CDR1 is SGHTA, CDR2 FQGTGA, per germline. The CDR3: CASSLSGTYNEQFF. CDR3 nucleotide sequence: TGTGCCAGCAGCCTCTCGGGAACATACAATGAGCAGTTCTTC. The full variable domain, rest sourced from reference TRBV7-3 and TRBJ2-1, is GAGVSQTPSNKVTEKGKYVELRCDPISGHTALYWYRQSLGQGPEFLIYFQGTGAADDSGLPNDRFFAVRPEGSVSTLKIQRTERGDSAVYLCASSLSGTYNEQFFGPGTRLTVL.

The J gene is TRBJ2-3, the V gene TRBV6-1; D unresolved. Trimming took off 1 base at V and 2 bases at J, with 10 bases between the two ends. The CDR3 spans 15 residues. Germline-derived CDR1 and CDR2 are MNHNS and SASEGT. The CDR3 protein is CASSEEMRNTDTQYF. CDR3 nucleotide sequence: TGTGCCAGCAGTGAAGAAATGCGGAACACAGATACGCAGTATTTT.

The chain joins TRBV3-1 (or the pseudogene TRBV3-2) to TRBJ2-3; 8 bases are shared with TRBD2. The CDR3 length is 14 residues. The V and J ends lost 4 bases and 13 bases, in that order; junction bases with no gene match: 13. The germline CDR1 and CDR2 sequences are LGHDT and YNNKEL (reference sequence). This CDR3 reads CASSPRGASQEEYF. Here the CDR3 DNA reads TGTGCCAGCAGCCCGCGGGGGGCCTCCCAGGAGGAGTATTTT.

In this sample, this clone turned up a few times. The genes are TRBV7-8 and TRBJ1-6; D unclear. This CDR3 comprises 15 residues. Trimming took off 1 base at V and 10 bases at J, with 14 bases between the two ends. In germline, CDR1 is SGHVS, CDR2 FQNEAQ. CDR3 in amino acids: CASSLGRGVGSPLHF. CDR3 DNA sequence: TGTGCCAGCAGCTTAGGTCGGGGTGTAGGCTCACCCCTCCACTTT.

J is TRBJ2-6 and V is TRBV9; D perhaps matches TRBD2 (6 bases). From germline, CDR1 is SGDLS and CDR2 YYNGEE. Trimming pared 0 bases from V and 1 base from J, leaving 17 bases between. The CDR3 length is 19 residues. This CDR3 reads CASSVGAGRKISGANVLTF. CDR3 coding DNA: TGTGCCAGCAGCGTAGGGGCGGGACGGAAAATATCTGGGGCCAACGTCCTGACTTTC.

V gene TRBV11-2 combines with J gene TRBJ2-7; no definite D call. V lost 5 bases and J lost 2, with 13 bases in between. This CDR3 contains 14 residues. Germline V gene lookup returns CDR1 SGHAT and CDR2 FQNNGV. CDR3 amino acids: CASSTVGGTYEQYF. In nucleotides, the CDR3 is TGTGCCAGCAGCACGGTAGGCGGAACCTACGAGCAGTACTTC.

J is TRBJ2-7 and V is TRBV20-1; weak D call: TRBD2 (6 bases). The CDR3 covers 11 residues. Trimming took off 5 bases at V and 4 bases at J, with 9 bases between the two ends. CDR1 DFQATT and CDR2 SNEGSKA come from the germline V gene (reference sequence). The CDR3, as DNA: TGCAGTGCTGAGGCGGGGTACGAGCAGTACTTC. This gives the protein CSAEAGYEQYF.

V and J are TRBV24-1 and TRBJ2-1; 10 nucleotides match TRBD2. The CDR3 has 16 amino acids. Trimming removed 4 bases from V and 5 bases from J; junction bases left unmatched: 7. The V gene's germline CDR1 is KGHDR and CDR2 SFDVKD. The CDR3 region is CATSEPRLAGHNEQFF. CDR3 DNA: TGTGCCACCAGTGAACCTAGACTAGCGGGTCACAATGAGCAGTTCTTC.

The chain combines TRBV5-1 with TRBJ2-3, with a tentative D call TRBD2 (6 bases). Germline-derived CDR1 and CDR2 are SGHRS and YFSETQ. The CDR3 length is 15 residues. V was shortened by 1 base and J by 3 bases, with 12 bases between the two germline ends. CDR3 DNA sequence: TGCGCCAGCAGCTTGTCGGGAGTCGAAACAGATACGCAGTATTTT. Its protein product is CASSLSGVETDTQYF.

V usage is TRBV6-1 and J usage is TRBJ1-4; the D is unclear. V dropped 1 base and J dropped 8 bases, with 11 bases sitting between them. This CDR3 has 14 amino acids. Germline loops: CDR1 MNHNS, CDR2 SASEGT. In nucleotides, the CDR3 is TGTGCCAGCAGTGAAGGAGGGTACTCCGAAAAACTGTTTTTT. This codes for CASSEGGYSEKLFF.

The rearrangement links TRBV12-3 or TRBV12-4 to TRBJ2-1; no reliable D call. This CDR3 region has 12 residues. Trimming left V 5 bases short and J 10 bases short, with 12 bases between. The CDR3 here is CASSPQWAEQFF. In DNA form, the CDR3 reads TGTGCCAGCAGTCCCCAGTGGGCCGAGCAGTTCTTC.

The genes are TRBV5-1 and TRBJ1-1; D may be TRBD1 (5 bases). The ends were cut back, 0 bases at V and 3 bases at J, with 12 bases in the middle. Germline V CDR1 and CDR2: SGHRS, YFSETQ. The CDR3 has 15 residues. The DNA for the CDR3 is TGCGCCAGCAGCTTGGAAGGGGTTATGTACACTGAAGCTTTCTTT. It yields the protein CASSLEGVMYTEAFF.

This clone came up once. The chain recombines TRBV7-9 with TRBJ2-2, with TRBD2 matching over 7 bases. The germline CDR1 and CDR2 sequences are SEHNR and FQNEAQ (reference sequence). Trimming at V came to 1 base and at J to 3 bases, leaving 8 bases not matched to a gene. This CDR3 spans 17 amino acids. The CDR3 loop is CASSLGYQRGHTGELFF. CDR3 nucleotide sequence: TGTGCCAGCAGCTTAGGTTACCAGCGGGGTCACACCGGGGAGCTGTTTTTT.

The V and J genes are TRBV3-1 (or the pseudogene TRBV3-2) and TRBJ2-7, with 7 positions matching TRBD2. CDR1 is LGHDT, CDR2 YNNKEL, per germline (reference sequence). V was pared by 7 bases and J by 7 bases, with 19 bases of the junction left unmatched. The CDR3 runs 16 residues. The CDR3: CASTFYKGRAATEQYF. The DNA of the CDR3 is TGTGCCAGCACTTTCTATAAGGGGAGGGCCGCGACTGAGCAGTACTTC.

The chain joins TRBV13 to TRBJ2-7; D might be TRBD1 (6 bases). Deletions cut 1 base from V and 2 bases from J, with 15 bases between. This CDR3 has 16 amino acids. Germline V gene lookup returns CDR1 PRHDT and CDR2 FYEKMQ (reference sequence). CDR3 DNA sequence: TGTGCCAGCAGCTTAGTTGGGACAAGGAGGACCTACGAGCAGTACTTC. Translated, it gives CASSLVGTRRTYEQYF.

The rearrangement uses TRBV6-5 and TRBJ1-3; D call uncertain. There are 13 residues in the CDR3. The V and J ends lost 6 bases and 0 bases respectively, with 6 bases between them. Germline V gene data show CDR1 as MNHEY and CDR2 as SVGAGI. CDR3 sequence (DNA): TGTGCCAGCAGGTACCGCTCTGGAAACACCATATATTTT. Its protein is CASRYRSGNTIYF.

This chain joins TRBV27 and TRBJ1-1; D unresolved. Germline lookup yields CDR1 MNHEY and CDR2 SMNVEV (reference sequence). V lost 9 bases and J lost 2, with 16 bases in between. CDR3 length equals 14 residues. Written as DNA, the CDR3 is TGTGCCAGTGCTAGGGAGGGCGGTAACACTGAAGCTTTCTTT. Its protein is CASAREGGNTEAFF.

This chain uses TRBV19 with TRBJ2-7, with 9 nucleotides matching TRBD1. The CDR3 contains 17 residues. V lost 0 bases to trimming and J lost 5 bases; unmatched junction nucleotides: 11. The germline CDR1 and CDR2 sequences are LNHDA and SQIVND (reference sequence). The CDR3 sequence is CASSIDQETGGIDEQYF. The CDR3 DNA follows: TGTGCCAGTAGTATAGATCAGGAAACAGGGGGCATCGACGAGCAGTACTTC.

This clone was seen a single time. The identical CDR3 is also encoded by other nucleotide sequences in the sample. The V gene is TRBV3-1 (or the pseudogene TRBV3-2), the J gene TRBJ2-7; D is undetermined. V was clipped by 0 bases and J by 2 bases, with 5 bases between them. The CDR3 has 13 amino acids. Germline CDR1 LGHDT, CDR2 YNNKEL (reference sequence). CDR3 in amino acids: CASSQDGAYEQYF. The CDR3 DNA reads TGTGCCAGCAGCCAAGATGGAGCCTACGAGCAGTACTTC.

V is TRBV7-2 and J is TRBJ1-5; 7 positions match TRBD1. V trimming: 2 bases; J trimming: 3 bases; junction bases outside the gene matches: 4. The V gene's germline CDR1 is SGHTA and CDR2 FQGNSA. CDR3 length: 15 residues. The CDR3 coding sequence is TGTGCCAGCAGCTTACGGACAGGCTCCAATCAGCCCCAGCATTTT. Its protein product is CASSLRTGSNQPQHF.

The chain employs TRBV19 and TRBJ1-2; TRBD1 agrees at 7 bases. The ends lost 4 bases at V and 4 bases at J; junction bases unmatched: 6. The CDR3 consists of 14 residues. CDR1 LNHDA and CDR2 SQIVND come from the germline V gene (reference sequence). The CDR3 DNA sequence: TGTGCCAGTAGTACAACCGGGACAGTCTATGGCTACACCTTC. Translating it yields CASSTTGTVYGYTF. Filled out from reference TRBV19 and TRBJ1-2, the complete variable domain reads DGGITQSPKYLFRKEGQNVTLSCEQNLNHDAMYWYRQDPGQGLRLIYYSQIVNDFQKGDIAEGYSVSREKKESFPLTVTSAQKNPTAFYLCASSTTGTVYGYTFGSGTRLTVV.

The chain carries TRBV30 and TRBJ1-5, with D unclear. The CDR3 has 13 amino acids. The germline V and J ends were trimmed by 3 bases and 3 bases, with 9 bases remaining between them. CDR1 is GTSNPN and CDR2 is SVGIG in the germline V gene (reference sequence). CDR3 sequence (DNA): TGTGCCTGGAGCCGCGGTGACAATCAGCCCCAGCATTTT. Translation gives CAWSRGDNQPQHF.

The rearrangement uses TRBV19 and TRBJ2-7, with D perhaps matching TRBD2 (6 bases). Trimming pared 8 bases from V and 5 bases from J, leaving 22 bases between. Germline assignment: CDR1 LNHDA and CDR2 SQIVND (reference sequence). The CDR3 totals 15 residues. The CDR3 nucleotides read TGTGCCAGTTTGGCCCGGGACTCAGGGAGAGACGAGCAGTACTTC. Translation gives CASLARDSGRDEQYF.

V and J are TRBV9 and TRBJ2-3; a weak D match, TRBD1 (6 bases). The CDR3 totals 18 residues. Germline values: CDR1 SGDLS, CDR2 YYNGEE. V gave up 1 base and J gave up 1 base, with 19 bases separating them. The CDR3 loop reads CASSVPALGHQGTDTQYF. In DNA form, the CDR3 reads TGTGCCAGCAGCGTACCCGCCCTGGGACATCAAGGCACAGATACGCAGTATTTT.

The genes are TRBV13 and TRBJ1-4; D is ambiguous. Germline V gene lookup returns CDR1 PRHDT and CDR2 FYEKMQ (reference sequence). The germline V and J ends were trimmed by 0 bases and 8 bases, with 13 bases remaining between them. CDR3 length: 15 residues. The CDR3 DNA is TGTGCCAGCAGCTTAGGCCGTCAGGTCGCCGAAAAACTGTTTTTT. Protein sequence: CASSLGRQVAEKLFF.

The chain combines TRBV5-1 with TRBJ2-5; TRBD1 matches at 9 bases. The CDR3 extends over 14 amino acids. V dropped 4 bases and J dropped 4; count of bases not matched to a gene: 5. Germline lookup yields CDR1 SGHRS and CDR2 YFSETQ. The DNA of the CDR3 is TGCGCCAGCAGCGAAACAGGGGGCCGAGAGACCCAGTACTTC. This codes for CASSETGGRETQYF.

V is TRBV5-4 and J is TRBJ1-2; tentative D call: TRBD1 (6 bases). The V gene lost 0 bases and the J gene lost 0 bases, with 9 bases spanning the gap. The CDR3 consists of 15 residues. Per the germline V gene, CDR1 is SGHNT and CDR2 is YYREEE (reference sequence). The DNA of the CDR3 is TGTGCCAGCAGCTTGGACAGGGTAGCTAACTATGGCTACACCTTC. Translation: CASSLDRVANYGYTF.